This T cell receptor beta chain was found in a study of cytomegalovirus exposure and HLA in healthy donors. Using immunoSEQ multiplex PCR, the repertoire was profiled, and TCRdb retains in-frame clones only, with some absent. The repertoire holds 120,000 to 150,000 clones, 84% seen once, with more than 1.4% in the top ten. The CDR3 runs to 12 residues. Trimming took 5 bases from V and 5 from J, leaving 6 bases between them. Germline lookup yields CDR1 KGHSH and CDR2 LQKENI. The study, taken as a whole, reports: Among the CMV-associated chains, three were confirmed in vitro as specific for CMV antigens.

Donors were drawn from the approximately 120-subject validation cohort, separate from the roughly 700-subject first cohort. On this clone itself: Antigen specificity is unknown.

The source material was PBMCs. The source is a woman in her twenties or thirties in good health and CMV-seronegative. The genes are TRBV18 and TRBJ2-2; D remains ambiguous. Written as DNA, the CDR3 is TGTGCCAGCTCAGTTCAGACCGGGGAGCTGTTTTTT. Its translation: CASSVQTGELFF.